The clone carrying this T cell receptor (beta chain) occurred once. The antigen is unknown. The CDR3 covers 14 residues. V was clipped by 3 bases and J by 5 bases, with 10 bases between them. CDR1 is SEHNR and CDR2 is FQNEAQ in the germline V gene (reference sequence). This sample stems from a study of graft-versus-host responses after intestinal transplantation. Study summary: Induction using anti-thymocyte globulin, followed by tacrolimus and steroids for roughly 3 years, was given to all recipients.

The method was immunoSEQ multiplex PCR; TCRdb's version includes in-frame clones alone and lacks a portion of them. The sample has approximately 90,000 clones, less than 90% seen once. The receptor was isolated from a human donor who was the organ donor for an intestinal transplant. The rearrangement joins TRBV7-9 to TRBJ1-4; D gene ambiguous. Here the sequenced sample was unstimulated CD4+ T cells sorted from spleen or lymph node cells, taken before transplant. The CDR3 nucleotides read TGTGCCAGCAGCTTTAGTGAGAGGAATGAAAAACTGTTTTTT. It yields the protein CASSFSERNEKLFF.